This TCR beta chain emerged from a study of CD4 T cells in relation to SARS-CoV-2 and coronaviruses. The wider study: Convalescent patients were fewer than ten males and 4 females; two were Hispanic. Crossreactive spike epitopes shared across donors were mapped to their HLA restriction. Study results and caveats: Samples before the pandemic and after infection were not matched within any donor. In around three fifths of donors, memory CD4+ clonotypes crossrecognized SARS-CoV-2 and at least one common cold coronavirus spike.

The CDR3 runs 14 residues. The trim removed 9 bases at V and 3 bases at J, leaving 7 bases unmatched. Per the germline V gene, CDR1 is MNHEY and CDR2 is SVGAGI. A remark on this clone: Its antigen remains unidentified.

Clones were sequenced by immunoSEQ multiplex PCR, and TCRdb holds only the in-frame ones, with some missing. Among 37,000 or so clones listed, approximately 83% were seen once. The V gene is TRBV6-5, the J gene TRBJ2-1; TRBD2 matches 8 bases. Sequenced sample: memory CD4+ T cells from PBMCs. The source is an adult with COVID-19. In DNA form, the CDR3 reads TGTGCCAGTACAAGCGGGAGCCTCTACAATGAGCAGTTCTTC. Its translation: CASTSGSLYNEQFF.